Presented here are 30 T cell receptor beta chains from one specimen sequenced in a study of cytomegalovirus exposure and HLA in healthy donors. It was with 60 Vbeta and 13 Jbeta primers that the PCR ran. Clones were read by immunoSEQ multiplex PCR, and TCRdb kept only the in-frame ones, dropping some. The sample consists of roughly 220,000 clones, 70% of them appearing once. The sample comprised PBMCs. Source of these receptors: a middle-aged man in good health and CMV-seropositive.

The chain links TRBV6-5 to TRBJ1-6; 10 bases are a match to TRBD1. J lost 10 bases, V lost 6 bases, and 9 bases had no gene match. Germline V gene data show CDR1 as MNHEY and CDR2 as SVGAGI. The CDR3 has 15 amino acids. CDR3 loop: CASRRDRGIRSPLHF. Written as DNA, the CDR3 is TGTGCCAGCAGAAGGGACAGGGGAATTCGCTCACCCCTCCACTTT.

The chain links TRBV6-5 to TRBJ1-2; perhaps TRBD1 as D (5 bases). V was clipped by 1 base and J by 5 bases, with 8 bases between them. The CDR3 loop spans 13 amino acids. CDR1 is MNHEY and CDR2 is SVGAGI in the germline V gene. As DNA, the CDR3 is TGTGCCAGCAGTTACTTCAGGGAATATGGCTACACCTTC. Its protein is CASSYFREYGYTF.

This clone is a singleton in its sample. The CDR3 here is CAISQGASQPQHF. The CDR3, as DNA: TGTGCCATCAGTCAGGGGGCGAGTCAGCCCCAGCATTTT. The rearrangement uses TRBV10-3 and TRBJ1-5, with 8 bases identical to TRBD1. V lost 5 bases, J lost 6 bases, and 3 bases stayed unmatched. Per the germline V gene, CDR1 is ENHRY and CDR2 is SYGVKD. This CDR3 is built from 13 residues.

The rearrangement joins TRBV11-1 to TRBJ2-1; D is uncertain. The germline gives CDR1 SGHAT, CDR2 FQDESV (reference sequence). This CDR3 is built from 14 residues. Trimming took off 1 base at V and 2 bases at J, with 6 bases between the two ends. Here the CDR3 DNA reads TGTGCCAGCAGCTTAGGGCGGACCTACAATGAGCAGTTCTTC. Protein sequence: CASSLGRTYNEQFF.

The V gene is TRBV7-3, the J gene TRBJ2-3, with 7 bases aligning to TRBD1. The length of the CDR3 is 15 residues. Germline assignment: CDR1 SGHTA and CDR2 FQGTGA. V lost 2 bases to trimming and J lost 1 base; unmatched junction nucleotides: 3. The CDR3 coding sequence is TGTGCCAGCAGCTTAGATAGGGGGCGCACAGATACGCAGTATTTT. Protein sequence: CASSLDRGRTDTQYF.

This chain connects TRBV4-1 to TRBJ1-6; 9 bases line up with TRBD1. The CDR3 extends over 14 amino acids. The junction had 2 bases not matched to a gene; V was cut back by 4 bases and J by 7 bases. CDR1 and CDR2 (germline): MGHRA, YSYEKL. In DNA, the CDR3 is TGCGCCAGCAGCCTTGGACAGGGGAATTCACCCCTCCACTTT. Protein product: CASSLGQGNSPLHF.

The chain combines TRBV6-1 with TRBJ2-7; D is unclear. The CDR3 sequence is 11 residues long. Germline assignment: CDR1 MNHNS and CDR2 SASEGT. V lost 6 bases to trimming and J lost 6 bases, with 9 bases between them. The CDR3 DNA is TGTGCCAGCAGCGAGGCGACCGAGCAGTACTTC. Translated, it gives CASSEATEQYF.

This chain joins TRBV29-1 and TRBJ2-5; D possibly corresponds to TRBD2 (6 bases). V lost 7 bases, J lost 2 bases, and 11 bases lay in between. The CDR3 is 12 residues long. Germline lookup yields CDR1 SQVTM and CDR2 ANQGSEA. The CDR3 loop reads CSARGVQETQYF. CDR3 DNA: TGCAGCGCCCGCGGGGTTCAAGAGACCCAGTACTTC.

This clone occurred a few times. V gene TRBV7-9 combines with J gene TRBJ1-2; D uncertain. This CDR3 spans 13 amino acids. V was pared by 2 bases and J by 0 bases, with 4 bases between. Germline lookup yields CDR1 SEHNR and CDR2 FQNEAQ (reference sequence). As DNA, the CDR3 is TGTGCCAGCAGCTTAACAGCTAACTATGGCTACACCTTC. Translation: CASSLTANYGYTF. Drawing the rest from reference TRBV7-9 and TRBJ1-2, the complete variable domain is DTGVSQNPRHKITKRGQNVTFRCDPISEHNRLYWYRQTLGQGPEFLTYFQNEAQLEKSRLLSDRFSAERPKGSFSTLEIQRTEQGDSAMYLCASSLTANYGYTFGSGTRLTVV.

The chain combines TRBV7-9 with TRBJ2-1, with TRBD1 matching 7 bases. Losses at the gene ends were 0 bases for V and 4 bases for J; bases not matched to a gene: 6. Germline-derived CDR1 and CDR2 are SEHNR and FQNEAQ (reference sequence). This CDR3 is 16 amino acids long. For the CDR3, the DNA is TGTGCCAGCAGCTTAGCCCCGGGACAGCCTTACAATGAGCAGTTCTTC. Its protein product is CASSLAPGQPYNEQFF.

To note about this clone: Its ends do not fully match the called genes, so a read error is possible. The chain recombines TRBV5-4 with TRBJ1-1; TRBD1 matches at 7 bases. The CDR3 contains 13 residues. CDR1 is SGHNT, CDR2 YYREEE, per germline (reference sequence). This CDR3 reads CANSPTGFGEAFF. The CDR3 nucleotides are TGTGCCAACAGCCCGACAGGGTTTGGTGAAGCTTTCTTT.

On this clone itself: The sample carries other DNA sequences with the same CDR3. The gene calls are TRBV10-3 and TRBJ2-3; D remains unclear. Germline lookup yields CDR1 ENHRY and CDR2 SYGVKD. With 3 bases removed from V and 0 bases from J, the gap between germline ends came to 4 bases. The CDR3 length is 13 residues. The CDR3 loop reads CAISDRSTDTQYF. The CDR3 region has the DNA TGTGCCATCAGTGACAGAAGCACAGATACGCAGTATTTT.

The gene calls are TRBV19 and TRBJ2-2; D gene ambiguous. This CDR3 contains 14 residues. V was shortened by 6 bases and J by 1 base, with 9 bases between the two germline ends. Germline V lookup: CDR1 LNHDA, CDR2 SQIVND (reference sequence). The CDR3 sequence: CASSVQENTGELFF. In DNA, the CDR3 is TGTGCCAGTAGCGTTCAGGAGAACACCGGGGAGCTGTTTTTT.

The chain uses TRBV28 and TRBJ2-5, with TRBD1 matching 8 bases. V lost 4 bases, J lost 1 base, and 2 bases stayed unmatched. The CDR3 has 14 amino acids. Germline-derived CDR1 and CDR2 are MDHEN and SYDVKM. The CDR3 DNA is TGTGCCAGCAGTTCGCAGGGGGCCCAAGAGACCCAGTACTTC. It is translated as CASSSQGAQETQYF.

There are a few counts of this clone. This chain joins TRBV11-2 and TRBJ1-1, with TRBD1 matching 11 bases. The junction had 6 bases not matched to a gene; V was cut back by 5 bases and J by 4 bases. From germline, CDR1 is SGHAT and CDR2 FQNNGV. The CDR3 covers 15 residues. The CDR3 bases are TGTGCCAGCAGCAGGACAGGGGGCGGTGGCACTGAAGCTTTCTTT. Translating gives CASSRTGGGGTEAFF.

The chain carries TRBV2 and TRBJ1-4; no reliable D call. The CDR3 sequence is 15 residues long. V was clipped by 10 bases and J by 8 bases, with 23 bases between them. Germline V gene sequence: CDR1 SNHLY, CDR2 FYNNEI. The CDR3 spells CATSLTGGSYEKLFF. CDR3 nucleotide sequence: TGTGCCACTTCCCTCACGGGAGGTTCGTACGAAAAACTGTTTTTT.

This clone was found once. CDR3 in amino acids: CASSIRQAYGYTF. Here the CDR3 DNA reads TGTGCCAGTAGTATAAGACAAGCCTATGGCTACACCTTC. V usage is TRBV19 and J usage is TRBJ1-2; D is unresolved. The CDR3 runs to 13 residues. Per the germline V gene, CDR1 is LNHDA and CDR2 is SQIVND (reference sequence). The V end lost 2 bases, the J end lost 4 bases, and 8 bases lay between the germline ends.

This clone showed up just once. In nucleotides, the CDR3 is TGTGCCAGCAGCTTCTGGCAGGGGTCCTATGGCTACACCTTC. Translating gives CASSFWQGSYGYTF. V usage is TRBV5-6 and J usage is TRBJ1-2; weak D call: TRBD1 (6 bases). This CDR3 has 14 amino acids. The V gene's germline CDR1 is SGHDT and CDR2 YYEEEE. V lost 2 bases and J 4 bases, leaving 12 bases between the germline ends.

The V call is TRBV7-2, the J call TRBJ2-3, with a weak D call TRBD2 (5 bases). This CDR3 has 14 amino acids. V lost 3 bases and J lost 2, with 9 bases in between. Germline V gene data show CDR1 as SGHTA and CDR2 as FQGNSA. The CDR3 reads CASSFTRATDTQYF. The CDR3 coding sequence is TGTGCCAGCAGCTTCACGCGGGCCACAGATACGCAGTATTTT.

The chain couples TRBV20-1 to TRBJ1-2; D remains unclear. The germline gives CDR1 DFQATT, CDR2 SNEGSKA (reference sequence). This CDR3 is 10 amino acids long. V was trimmed by 0 bases and J by 7 bases, leaving 3 bases between them. The chain's CDR3 is CSARDLGYTF. In nucleotides, the CDR3 is TGCAGTGCTAGAGATCTTGGCTACACCTTC.

The V and J genes are TRBV5-1 and TRBJ2-5, with 9 bases that match TRBD2. Losses at the gene ends were 0 bases for V and 2 bases for J; bases not matched to a gene: 5. CDR1 and CDR2 from the germline V gene are SGHRS and YFSETQ. This CDR3 region has 16 residues. The CDR3 nucleotides are TGCGCCAGCAGCTTGGTTGCGGGGGGGCCTCAAGAGACCCAGTACTTC. Translation: CASSLVAGGPQETQYF. The entire variable domain, with the rest obtained from reference TRBV5-1 and TRBJ2-5, is as follows: KAGVTQTPRYLIKTRGQQVTLSCSPISGHRSVSWYQQTPGQGLQFLFEYFSETQRNKGNFPGRFSGRQFSNSRSEMNVSTLELGDSALYLCASSLVAGGPQETQYFGPGTRLLVL.

The chain recombines TRBV7-2 with TRBJ1-2; possibly TRBD1 for D (6 bases). Deletions cut 5 bases from V and 8 bases from J, with 18 bases between. The CDR3 consists of 14 residues. Germline V lookup: CDR1 SGHTA, CDR2 FQGNSA. The CDR3 sequence: CASSIYDRQNGYTF. DNA for the CDR3: TGTGCCAGCAGCATATATGACAGGCAGAACGGCTACACCTTC.

The chain couples TRBV19 to TRBJ1-4, with D possibly TRBD1 on 5 matching bases. The CDR3 is 15 amino acids. Germline V CDR1 and CDR2: LNHDA, SQIVND (reference sequence). V was pared by 6 bases and J by 5 bases, with 16 bases between. CDR3 in amino acids: CASRVTGVQNEKLFF. Here the CDR3 DNA reads TGTGCCAGTAGAGTAACAGGAGTCCAAAATGAAAAACTGTTTTTT.

The J gene is TRBJ1-3, the V gene TRBV18; unclear D gene. The CDR3 is 14 residues long. V lost 3 bases and J lost 3, with 9 bases in between. Per the germline V gene, CDR1 is KGHSH and CDR2 is LQKENI. CDR3 nucleotide sequence: TGTGCCAGCTCACCTGAAGTCGGTGGAAACACCATATATTTT. Protein sequence: CASSPEVGGNTIYF.

This chain joins TRBV5-5 and TRBJ1-1; D is unresolved. This CDR3 is 14 amino acids long. Germline V gives CDR1 SGHKS, CDR2 YYEKEE (reference sequence). V was clipped by 0 bases and J by 1 base, with 7 bases between them. The CDR3 region is CASSLVEGNTEAFF. In nucleotides, the CDR3 is TGTGCCAGCAGCTTGGTCGAGGGGAACACTGAAGCTTTCTTT.

The sample holds a few counts of this clone. The chain has TRBV19 and TRBJ1-6; D might be TRBD1 (6 bases). Deletions cut 5 bases from V and 5 bases from J, with 13 bases between. CDR3 size: 15 residues. Germline CDR1 and CDR2: LNHDA and SQIVND (reference sequence). CDR3 residues: CASSSVYRDNSPLHF. Written as DNA, the CDR3 is TGTGCCAGTAGTTCCGTGTACAGGGATAATTCACCCCTCCACTTT. Full variable domain (outside the CDR3, taken from reference TRBV19 and TRBJ1-6): DGGITQSPKYLFRKEGQNVTLSCEQNLNHDAMYWYRQDPGQGLRLIYYSQIVNDFQKGDIAEGYSVSREKKESFPLTVTSAQKNPTAFYLCASSSVYRDNSPLHFGNGTRLTVT.

This clone was counted between two and nine times. The V gene is TRBV27, the J gene TRBJ2-1, with D tentatively TRBD1 (5 bases). Trimming took off 5 bases at V and 2 bases at J, with 10 bases between the two ends. The germline V gene has CDR1 MNHEY and CDR2 SMNVEV (reference sequence). CDR3 length: 14 residues. The CDR3 DNA reads TGTGCCAGCAGTACCGCCAGGGCCTACAATGAGCAGTTCTTC. Its protein is CASSTARAYNEQFF.

As regards this clone: Other DNA sequences within the sample encode an identical CDR3. This chain joins TRBV9 and TRBJ2-7; 9 bases agree with TRBD1. CDR3 length equals 14 residues. The trim removed 3 bases at V and 6 bases at J, leaving 7 bases unmatched. Germline V CDR1 and CDR2: SGDLS, YYNGEE. The CDR3 nucleotides are TGTGCCAGCAGCGAGGGACAGGGACAGGGCGAGCAGTACTTC. Its protein product is CASSEGQGQGEQYF.

The chain carries TRBV9 and TRBJ2-1; D gene uncertain. V was pared by 4 bases and J by 0 bases, with 11 bases between. Germline assignment: CDR1 SGDLS and CDR2 YYNGEE. The CDR3 totals 15 residues. DNA of the CDR3: TGTGCCAGCAGCCTGGGCTCAAGCTCCTACAATGAGCAGTTCTTC. Its protein is CASSLGSSSYNEQFF.

This chain uses TRBV4-1 with TRBJ1-5, with D possibly matching TRBD1 (6 bases). This CDR3 comprises 14 residues. Germline CDR1 reads MGHRA; CDR2 reads YSYEKL. V was shortened by 3 bases and J by 2 bases, with 8 bases between the two germline ends. The CDR3 bases are TGCGCCAGCAGCCAGGACAGTCGCAATCAGCCCCAGCATTTT. Protein: CASSQDSRNQPQHF.